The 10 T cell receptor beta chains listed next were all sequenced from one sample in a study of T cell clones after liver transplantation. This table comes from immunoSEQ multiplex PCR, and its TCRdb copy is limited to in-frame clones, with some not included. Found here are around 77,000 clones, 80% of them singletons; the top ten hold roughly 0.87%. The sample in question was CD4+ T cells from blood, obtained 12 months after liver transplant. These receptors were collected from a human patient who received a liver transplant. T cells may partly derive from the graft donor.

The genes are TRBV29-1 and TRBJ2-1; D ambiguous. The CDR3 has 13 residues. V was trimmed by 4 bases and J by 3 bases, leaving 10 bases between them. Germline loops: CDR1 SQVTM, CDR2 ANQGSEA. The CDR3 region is CSVARLIYNEQFF. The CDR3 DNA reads TGCAGCGTTGCCCGACTGATCTACAATGAGCAGTTCTTC.

CDR3 nucleotides: TGTGCCAGCAGCTTGGTCCGGGACAGCGAAGCTTTCTTT. Its protein product is CASSLVRDSEAFF. The rearrangement joins TRBV5-6 to TRBJ1-1; TRBD1 aligns across 7 bases. Germline V gene data show CDR1 as SGHDT and CDR2 as YYEEEE. The CDR3 has 13 residues. After removal of 0 bases from V and 8 bases from J, the junction contained 4 bases not matched to a gene.

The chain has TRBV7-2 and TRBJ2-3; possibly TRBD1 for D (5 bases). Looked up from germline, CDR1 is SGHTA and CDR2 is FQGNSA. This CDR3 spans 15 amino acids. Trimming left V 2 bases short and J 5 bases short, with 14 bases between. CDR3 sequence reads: CASSLSVGVRDTQYF. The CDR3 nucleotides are TGTGCCAGCAGCTTATCGGTAGGGGTCCGAGATACGCAGTATTTT.

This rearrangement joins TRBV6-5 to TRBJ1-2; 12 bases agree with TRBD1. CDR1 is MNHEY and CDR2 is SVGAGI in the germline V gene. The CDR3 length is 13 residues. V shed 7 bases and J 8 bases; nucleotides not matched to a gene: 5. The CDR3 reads CASTGTGGLGYTF. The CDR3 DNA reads TGTGCCAGCACCGGGACAGGGGGCTTGGGCTACACCTTC.

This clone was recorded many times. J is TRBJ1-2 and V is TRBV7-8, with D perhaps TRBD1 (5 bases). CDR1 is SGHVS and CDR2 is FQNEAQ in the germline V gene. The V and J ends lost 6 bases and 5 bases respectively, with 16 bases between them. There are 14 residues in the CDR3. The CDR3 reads CASSIEGAGYGYTF. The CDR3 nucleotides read TGTGCCAGCAGTATAGAGGGTGCAGGGTATGGCTACACCTTC.

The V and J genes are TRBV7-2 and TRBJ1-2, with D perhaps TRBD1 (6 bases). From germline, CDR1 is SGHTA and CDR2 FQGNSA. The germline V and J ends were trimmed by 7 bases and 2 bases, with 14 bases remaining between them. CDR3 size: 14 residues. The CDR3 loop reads CASTASQGNYGYTF. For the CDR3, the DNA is TGTGCCAGCACCGCATCACAGGGAAACTATGGCTACACCTTC.

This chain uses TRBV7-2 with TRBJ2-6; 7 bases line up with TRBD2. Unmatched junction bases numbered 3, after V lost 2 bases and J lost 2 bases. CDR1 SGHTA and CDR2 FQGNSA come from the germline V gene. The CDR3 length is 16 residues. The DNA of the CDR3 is TGTGCCAGCAGCTTAACGGGGGGAGCTGGGGCCAACGTCCTGACTTTC. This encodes CASSLTGGAGANVLTF.

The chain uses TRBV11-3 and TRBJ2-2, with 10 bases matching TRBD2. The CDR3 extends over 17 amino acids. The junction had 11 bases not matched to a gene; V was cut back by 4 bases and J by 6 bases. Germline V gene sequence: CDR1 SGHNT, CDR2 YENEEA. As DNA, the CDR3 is TGTGCCAGCAGCTCCGAGAAGCTAGCGGGAGTCCCCGGGGAGCTGTTTTTT. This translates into CASSSEKLAGVPGELFF.

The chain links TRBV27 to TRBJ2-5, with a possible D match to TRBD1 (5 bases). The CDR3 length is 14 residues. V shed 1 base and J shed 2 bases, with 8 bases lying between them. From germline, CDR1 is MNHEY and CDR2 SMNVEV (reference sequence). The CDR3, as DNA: TGTGCCAGCAGTTTATATACAGGACAAGAGACCCAGTACTTC. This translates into CASSLYTGQETQYF.

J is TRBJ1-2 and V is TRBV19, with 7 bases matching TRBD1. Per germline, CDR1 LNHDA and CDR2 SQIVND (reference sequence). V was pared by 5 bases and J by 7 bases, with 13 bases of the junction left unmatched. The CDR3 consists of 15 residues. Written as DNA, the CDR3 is TGTGCCAGTAGTTCGAACACAGGGGACTATGGTGGCTACACCTTC. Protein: CASSSNTGDYGGYTF.